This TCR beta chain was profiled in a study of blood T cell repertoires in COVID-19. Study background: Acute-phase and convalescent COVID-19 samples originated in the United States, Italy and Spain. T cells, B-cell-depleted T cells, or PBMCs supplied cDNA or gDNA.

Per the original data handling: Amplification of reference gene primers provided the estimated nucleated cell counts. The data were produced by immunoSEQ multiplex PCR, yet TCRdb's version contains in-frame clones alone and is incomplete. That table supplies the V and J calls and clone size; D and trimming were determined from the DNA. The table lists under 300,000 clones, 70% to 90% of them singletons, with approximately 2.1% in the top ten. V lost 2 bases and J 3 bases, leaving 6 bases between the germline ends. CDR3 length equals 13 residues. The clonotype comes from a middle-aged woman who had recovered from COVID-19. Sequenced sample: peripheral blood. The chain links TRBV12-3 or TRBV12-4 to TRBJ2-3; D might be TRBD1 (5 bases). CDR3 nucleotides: TGTGCCAGCAGTTTACGACAGACAGATACGCAGTATTTT. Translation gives CASSLRQTDTQYF.